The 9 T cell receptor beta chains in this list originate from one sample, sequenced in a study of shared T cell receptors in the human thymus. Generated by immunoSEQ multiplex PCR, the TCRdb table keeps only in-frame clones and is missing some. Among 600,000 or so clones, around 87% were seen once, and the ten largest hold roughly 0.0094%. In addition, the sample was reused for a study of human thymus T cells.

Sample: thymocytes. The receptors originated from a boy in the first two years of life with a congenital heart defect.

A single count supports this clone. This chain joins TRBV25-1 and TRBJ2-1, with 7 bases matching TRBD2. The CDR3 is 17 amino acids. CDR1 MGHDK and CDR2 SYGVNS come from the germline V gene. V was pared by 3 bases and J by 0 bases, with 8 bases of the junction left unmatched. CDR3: CASSEASGRSSYNEQFF. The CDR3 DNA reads TGTGCCAGCAGTGAGGCTAGCGGACGAAGCTCCTACAATGAGCAGTTCTTC.

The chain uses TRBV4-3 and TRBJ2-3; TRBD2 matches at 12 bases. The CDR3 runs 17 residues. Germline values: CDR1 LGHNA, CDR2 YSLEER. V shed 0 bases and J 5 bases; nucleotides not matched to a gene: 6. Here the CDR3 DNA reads TGCGCCAGCAGCCAAGACGGGCTAGCGGGAGGGGAAGATACGCAGTATTTT. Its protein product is CASSQDGLAGGEDTQYF.

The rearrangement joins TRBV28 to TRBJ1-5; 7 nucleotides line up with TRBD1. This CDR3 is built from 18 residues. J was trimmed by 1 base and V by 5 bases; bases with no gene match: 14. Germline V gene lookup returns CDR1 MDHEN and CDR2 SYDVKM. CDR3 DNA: TGTGCCAGCAGTCCCCAACCCGACAGGGATCGAAGCAATCAGCCCCAGCATTTT. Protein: CASSPQPDRDRSNQPQHF.

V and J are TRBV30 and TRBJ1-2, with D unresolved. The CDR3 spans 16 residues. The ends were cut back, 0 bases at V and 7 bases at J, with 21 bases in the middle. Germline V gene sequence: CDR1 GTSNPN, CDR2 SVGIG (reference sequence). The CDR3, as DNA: TGTGCCTGGAGTGTAGATCCTGGGAGGGCCCGGGGTGGCTACACCTTC. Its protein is CAWSVDPGRARGGYTF.

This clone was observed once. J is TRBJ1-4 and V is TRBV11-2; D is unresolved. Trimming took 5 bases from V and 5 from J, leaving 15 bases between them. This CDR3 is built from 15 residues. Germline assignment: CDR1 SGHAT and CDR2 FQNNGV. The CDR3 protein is CASSPRGGPNEKLFF. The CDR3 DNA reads TGTGCCAGCAGCCCTCGGGGAGGGCCGAATGAAAAACTGTTTTTT.

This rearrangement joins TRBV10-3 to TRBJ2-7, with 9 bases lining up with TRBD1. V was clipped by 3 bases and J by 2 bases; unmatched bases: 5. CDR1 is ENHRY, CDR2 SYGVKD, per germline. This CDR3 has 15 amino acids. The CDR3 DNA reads TGTGCCATCAGTGACGCTGACAGGGGGACCTACGAGCAGTACTTC. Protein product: CAISDADRGTYEQYF.

The CDR3 reads CAWSNRGSGANVLTF. CDR3 sequence (DNA): TGTGCCTGGAGTAATAGGGGTTCTGGGGCCAACGTCCTGACTTTC. This chain connects TRBV30 to TRBJ2-6; tentative D call: TRBD1 (5 bases). Trimming stripped 2 bases from V and 1 base from J, with 9 bases between. Germline lookup yields CDR1 GTSNPN and CDR2 SVGIG (reference sequence). This CDR3 contains 15 residues.

The CDR3 region has the DNA TGTGCCAGCAACACACCCGAGGTAGGGGGTAGGTCTGATGAGCAGTTCTTC. It is translated as CASNTPEVGGRSDEQFF. This chain links TRBV28 with TRBJ2-1, with a possible D match to TRBD1 (6 bases). The CDR3 loop spans 17 amino acids. The ends were cut back, 7 bases at V and 8 bases at J, with 27 bases in the middle. Germline lookup yields CDR1 MDHEN and CDR2 SYDVKM.

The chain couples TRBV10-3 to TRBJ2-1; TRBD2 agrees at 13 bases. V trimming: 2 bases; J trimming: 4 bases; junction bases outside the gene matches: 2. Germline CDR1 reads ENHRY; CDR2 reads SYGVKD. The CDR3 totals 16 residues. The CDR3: CAISETSGRVYNEQFF. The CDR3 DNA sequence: TGTGCCATCAGTGAGACTAGCGGGAGGGTTTACAATGAGCAGTTCTTC.